The clone carrying this T cell receptor beta chain was counted many times. Its antigen is currently unknown. There were only healthy Caucasians among the donors. It was template switching that added a universal primer site, and there were unique molecular identifiers on the cDNA. MiXCR, run by TCRdb on the 5' RACE reads, gives a single entry per CDR3 protein. Seen here are some 710,000 distinct CDR3 sequences, less than 7% observed once, and the top ten hold approximately 1.6%. This entry is derived from a study of identical twins. Regarding the study as a whole: Twin pairs' shared out-of-frame alpha sequences were enriched in low generation probability. Beta out-of-frame sequences displayed a weaker excess of sharing between twins.

The V end was cut by 8 bases, the J end by 3 bases, with 17 bases between. Germline V CDR1 and CDR2: SQVTM, ANQGSEA. CDR3 length: 14 amino acids. The genes are TRBV29-1 and TRBJ2-1; D call uncertain. The TCR originated in a man in his late teens or twenties in good health. Source material: naive T cells sorted from blood. The CDR3 DNA reads as TGCAGCCCAGTACGAGAGACGCTCTACAATGAGCAGTTCTTC. As protein: CSPVRETLYNEQFF.